This record concerns one TCR beta chain sequence. Its antigen is still unknown. Other nucleotide sequences from this sample produce the same CDR3. CDR3 size: 15 residues. In germline, CDR1 is SGHTA, CDR2 FQGNSA. V shed 5 bases and J shed 1 base, with 12 bases lying between them. The entry originates in a study of a mutant IDH1 vaccine in newly diagnosed glioma. Study as a whole: Patients received vaccination from 4-6 weeks after radiotherapy alone, or with temozolomide cycles. Before enrollment, the patients had been treated with radiotherapy alone, temozolomide alone, or both together. Most of them had received both.

Sequencing was performed with immunoSEQ multiplex PCR; in TCRdb, only in-frame clones are kept and a portion is missing. This table holds about 60,000 clones, about four fifths found once. The time point: week 11, during vaccination. Every vaccine dose comprised 300 ug of mutant IDH1 20-mer peptide plus topical imiquimod. Donor diagnoses consisted of new WHO grade 3 or 4 IDH1-mutant, ATRX-lost astrocytomas. The rearrangement uses TRBV7-2 and TRBJ1-5, with a weak D call TRBD1 (5 bases). The input for sequencing was PBMCs, taken from a glioma patient whose treatment included an IDH1 peptide vaccine. This clonotype was sampled from a man aged 30 to 45 with glioma. The CDR3 coding sequence is TGTGCCAGCAGCCTCGCGGGGCTGAGCAATCAGCCCCAGCATTTT. Translating it yields CASSLAGLSNQPQHF.